This T cell receptor (beta chain) is drawn from a study of early T cells in non-severe SARS-CoV-2 infection. Between the trimmed V and J ends, which lost 6 bases and 4 bases, there was a span of 18 bases. This CDR3 contains 14 residues. CDR1 and CDR2 from the germline V gene are SQVTM and ANQGSEA. TCRdb reprocessed the 5' RACE reads via MiXCR and lists one record per CDR3 protein. The sample lists 32,000 or so distinct CDR3 sequences, about 9.9% occurring once. The sample comprised whole blood. This sequence originates from an adult who was a healthcare worker with PCR-confirmed SARS-CoV-2 infection or an uninfected control (not recorded which). The J gene is TRBJ2-5, the V gene TRBV29-1, with no clear D. CDR3: CSVNAGARRETQYF. CDR3 in DNA: TGCAGCGTCAACGCAGGAGCGCGGCGAGAGACCCAGTACTTC.